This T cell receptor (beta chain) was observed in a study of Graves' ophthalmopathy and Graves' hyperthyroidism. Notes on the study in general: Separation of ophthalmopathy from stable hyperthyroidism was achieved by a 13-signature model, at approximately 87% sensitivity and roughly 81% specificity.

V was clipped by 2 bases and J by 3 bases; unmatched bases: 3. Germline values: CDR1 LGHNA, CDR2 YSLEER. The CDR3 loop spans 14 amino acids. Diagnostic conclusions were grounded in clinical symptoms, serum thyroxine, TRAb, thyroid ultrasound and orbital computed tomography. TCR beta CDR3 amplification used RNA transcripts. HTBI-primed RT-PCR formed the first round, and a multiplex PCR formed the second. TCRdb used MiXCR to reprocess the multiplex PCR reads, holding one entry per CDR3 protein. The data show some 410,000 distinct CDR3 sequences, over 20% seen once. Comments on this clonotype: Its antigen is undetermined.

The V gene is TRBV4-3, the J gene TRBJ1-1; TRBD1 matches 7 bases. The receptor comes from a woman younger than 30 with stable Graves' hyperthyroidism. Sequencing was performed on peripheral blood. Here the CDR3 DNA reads TGCGCCAGCAGCCAATATACAGGGGACACTGAAGCTTTCTTT. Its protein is CASSQYTGDTEAFF.